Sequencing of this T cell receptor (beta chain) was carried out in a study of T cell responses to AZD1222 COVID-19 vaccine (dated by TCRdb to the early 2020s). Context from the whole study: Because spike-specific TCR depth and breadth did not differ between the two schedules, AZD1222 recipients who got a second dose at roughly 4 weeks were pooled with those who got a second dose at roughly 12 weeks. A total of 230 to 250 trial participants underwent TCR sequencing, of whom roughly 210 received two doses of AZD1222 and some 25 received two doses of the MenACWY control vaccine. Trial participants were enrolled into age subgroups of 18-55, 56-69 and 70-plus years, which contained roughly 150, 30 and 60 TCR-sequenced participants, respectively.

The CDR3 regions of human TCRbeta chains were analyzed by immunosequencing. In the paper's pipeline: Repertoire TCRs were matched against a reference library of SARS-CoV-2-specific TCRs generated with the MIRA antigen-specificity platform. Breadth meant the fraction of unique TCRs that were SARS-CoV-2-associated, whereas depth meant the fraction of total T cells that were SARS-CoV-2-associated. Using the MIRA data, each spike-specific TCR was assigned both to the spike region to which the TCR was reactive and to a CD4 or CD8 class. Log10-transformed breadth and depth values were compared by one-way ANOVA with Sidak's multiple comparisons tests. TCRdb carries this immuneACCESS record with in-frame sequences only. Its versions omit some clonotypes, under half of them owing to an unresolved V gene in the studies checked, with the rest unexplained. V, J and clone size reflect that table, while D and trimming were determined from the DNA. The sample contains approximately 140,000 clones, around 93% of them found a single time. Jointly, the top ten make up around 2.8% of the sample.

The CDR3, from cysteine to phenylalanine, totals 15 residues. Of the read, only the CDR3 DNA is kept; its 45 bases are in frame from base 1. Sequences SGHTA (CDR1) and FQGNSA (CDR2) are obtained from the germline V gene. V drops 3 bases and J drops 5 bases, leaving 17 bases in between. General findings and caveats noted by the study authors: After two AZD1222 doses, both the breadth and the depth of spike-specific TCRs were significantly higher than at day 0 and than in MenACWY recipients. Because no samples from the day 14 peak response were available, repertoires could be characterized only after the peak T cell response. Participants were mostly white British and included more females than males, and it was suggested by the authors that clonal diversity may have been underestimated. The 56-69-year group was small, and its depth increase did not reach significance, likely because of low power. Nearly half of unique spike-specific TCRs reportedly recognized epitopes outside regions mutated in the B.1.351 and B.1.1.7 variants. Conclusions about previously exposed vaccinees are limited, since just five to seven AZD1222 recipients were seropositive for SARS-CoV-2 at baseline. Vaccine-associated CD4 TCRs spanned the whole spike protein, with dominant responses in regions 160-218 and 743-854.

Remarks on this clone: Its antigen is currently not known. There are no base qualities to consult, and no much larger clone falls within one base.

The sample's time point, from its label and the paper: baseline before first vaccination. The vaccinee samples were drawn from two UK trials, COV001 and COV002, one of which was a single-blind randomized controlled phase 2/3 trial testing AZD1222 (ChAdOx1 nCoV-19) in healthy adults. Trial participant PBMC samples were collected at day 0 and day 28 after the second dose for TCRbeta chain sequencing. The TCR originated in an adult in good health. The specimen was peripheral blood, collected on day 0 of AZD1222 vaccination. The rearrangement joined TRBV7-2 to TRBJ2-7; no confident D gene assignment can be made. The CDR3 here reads CASSLKESWADEQYF. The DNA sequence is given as TGTGCCAGCAGCTTGAAAGAGAGTTGGGCTGACGAGCAGTACTTC.